A selection of T cell receptor beta chains follows, all from one sample in a study of tumor and adjacent non-tumor tissue in lung cancer. From the multiplex PCR reads, TCRdb called clonotypes with MiXCR, one entry per CDR3 protein. This sample has 40,000 or so distinct CDR3 sequences, with 60% found just once. Sequencing was carried out using distant non-tumor lung tissue. These receptors were obtained from a man aged 50 to 59 with non-small cell lung cancer. Both conserved end residues are part of each CDR3. Each record gives: clone size, D gene, V gene, CDR3 length, J gene, CDR3 protein, CDR3 DNA. The D gene is left open where the match is weak. Some rows mark clone size as missing; the rest say once, few, many or name a class of expanded clone.

>-|TRBD2|TRBV5-4|15|TRBJ2-2
CASNYGTMNTGELFF
TGTGCCAGCAACTACGGGACTATGAACACTGGGGAGCTGTTTTTT
>-|-|TRBV11-1|16|TRBJ2-1
CASSSRGGCSFNEQFF
TGTGCCAGCAGCTCCCGGGGAGGATGCTCCTTCAATGAGCAGTTCTTC
>-|-|TRBV10-1|14|TRBJ2-2
CANSGGVNTGELFF
TGTGCTAACAGTGGAGGAGTGAACACCGGGGAGCTGTTTTTT
>-|TRBD1|TRBV5-1|15|TRBJ2-5
CASAGPGQGIETQYF
TGCGCCAGCGCGGGACCGGGACAGGGGATCGAGACCCAGTACTTC
>-|-|TRBV21-1|13|TRBJ2-2
CGSSKQVAGELFF
TGTGGAAGCAGCAAACAAGTGGCCGGGGAGCTGTTTTTT
>-|-|TRBV28|15|TRBJ2-1
CASSPYETGDNEQFF
TGTGCCAGCAGTCCTTATGAGACAGGTGACAATGAGCAGTTCTTC
>few|TRBD1|TRBV28|17|TRBJ1-5
CVSSLQPGQGSNQPQHF
TGTGTCAGCAGTCTACAACCGGGACAGGGCAGCAATCAGCCCCAGCATTTT
>many|-|TRBV6-5|14|TRBJ2-1
CASSWTGEYNEQFF
TGTGCCAGCAGTTGGACGGGGGAGTACAATGAGCAGTTCTTC
>-|TRBD1|TRBV6-5|15|TRBJ2-2
CASSKVRGQAGEFSF
TGTGCCAGCAGCAAAGTCAGGGGGCAGGCCGGGGAGTTTTCTTTT
>-|-|TRBV29-1|13|TRBJ1-1
CSGGRQLNTEAFF
TGCAGTGGCGGCAGACAGCTGAACACTGAAGCTTTCTTT
>many|-|TRBV30|15|TRBJ2-5
CAWTTRRGRRETQYF
TGTGCCTGGACAACCAGGAGGGGGCGTCGGGAGACCCAGTACTTC
>-|-|TRBV6-1|17|TRBJ2-3
CASSLSRDMICTDTQYF
TGTGCCAGCAGTCTGTCGCGGGACATGATATGCACAGATACGCAGTATTTT
>many|-|TRBV6-6|12|TRBJ1-1
CASNPEGGEAFF
TGTGCCAGCAACCCGGAGGGCGGTGAAGCTTTCTTT
>few|TRBD2|TRBV6-2/TRBV6-3|16|TRBJ2-5
CASSLLGGRARETQYF
TGTGCCAGCAGTCTATTAGGCGGGAGGGCCAGGGAGACCCAGTACTTC
>many|TRBD2|TRBV5-1|17|TRBJ2-2
CASSPGLAGGLTGELFF
TGCGCCAGCAGCCCCGGACTAGCGGGAGGGCTCACCGGGGAGCTGTTTTTT
>many|-|TRBV12-3/TRBV12-4|14|TRBJ1-1
CASSLTVMNTEAFF
TGTGCCAGCAGTTTAACAGTTATGAACACTGAAGCTTTCTTT
>-|-|TRBV20-1|13|TRBJ1-2
CSAGSEAEYGYTF
TGCAGTGCTGGGTCAGAGGCCGAGTATGGCTACACCTTC
>many|TRBD1|TRBV28|14|TRBJ1-1
CATGRRGFNTEAFF
TGTGCCACCGGTCGCAGGGGGTTCAACACTGAAGCTTTCTTT
>-|-|TRBV5-6|17|TRBJ2-3
CASSLPSGMTSTDTQYF
TGTGCCAGCAGCTTGCCTAGTGGGATGACAAGCACAGATACGCAGTATTTT
>many|-|TRBV20-1|12|TRBJ2-1
CSAARVYNEQFF
TGCAGTGCTGCGCGAGTGTATAATGAGCAGTTCTTC
>-|-|TRBV6-6|17|TRBJ2-2
CACSPPRQGTNTGELFF
TGTGCCTGCAGCCCTCCCCGACAAGGAACGAACACCGGGGAGCTGTTTTTT
>many|TRBD2|TRBV30|17|TRBJ2-3
CAWRNTSPGLATDTQYF
TGTGCCTGGAGAAATACTTCGCCGGGACTAGCGACAGATACGCAGTATTTT
>-|-|TRBV11-3|15|TRBJ1-6
CASSLYGGDNSPLHF
TGTGCCAGCAGCCTCTACGGAGGGGATAATTCACCCCTCCACTTT
>-|-|TRBV30|14|TRBJ2-3
CAWSIGQSIDRQYF
TGTGCCTGGAGTATTGGACAGTCCATAGATAGGCAGTATTTT
>-|-|TRBV28|16|TRBJ2-4
CASRGANPLAENIQYF
TGTGCCAGCAGGGGGGCCAACCCGCTAGCCGAAAACATTCAGTACTTT
>few|-|TRBV2|15|TRBJ1-1
CASSERRVMGTGAFF
TGTGCCAGCAGCGAGAGGAGAGTGATGGGCACGGGAGCTTTCTTT
>many|-|TRBV6-1|16|TRBJ1-4
CASSEGLGGGGQKLFF
TGTGCCAGCAGTGAAGGGCTTGGAGGGGGAGGGCAAAAACTGTTTTTT
>-|TRBD1|TRBV6-5|13|TRBJ1-2
CASSRQGAHGYTF
TGTGCAAGCAGTAGACAGGGGGCTCATGGCTACACATTC
>-|-|TRBV30|14|TRBJ2-5
CAWSQLGGQETLYF
TGTGCCTGGAGTCAATTAGGGGGACAAGAGACCCTGTACTTC
>-|TRBD2|TRBV2|15|TRBJ2-7
CAIRRLLAGSFEQYF
TGTGCCATCCGAAGGTTGCTAGCGGGTTCGTTCGAGCAGTACTTC
>-|-|TRBV7-8|14|TRBJ1-5
CACSLHRDNQPQHF
TGTGCCTGCAGCTTACACAGGGACAATCAGCCACAGCATTTT
>-|-|TRBV6-6|16|TRBJ2-7
CAGSHSEQEQSYEQYF
TGTGCCGGCAGTCACTCCGAACAGGAACAGTCCTATGAGCAGTACTTC
>-|-|TRBV12-3/TRBV12-4|13|TRBJ1-2
CASSLDPGLGYAF
TGTGCCAGCAGTCTAGACCCCGGGCTTGGCTACGCCTTC
>many|TRBD2|TRBV5-4|15|TRBJ2-2
CASSPAVAGAGELFF
TGTGCCAGCAGCCCGGCTGTAGCGGGAGCCGGGGAGCTGTTTTTT
>-|-|TRBV7-9|12|TRBJ2-1
CASSRIRNEQLF
TGTGCCAGCAGCCGTATTAGAAATGAGCAGCTCTTC
>-|-|TRBV19|16|TRBJ2-5
CASSIEPGPGGETQYF
TGTGCCAGTAGTATAGAGCCGGGTCCCGGGGGCGAGACCCAGTACTTC
>-|-|TRBV2|17|TRBJ2-1
CVSRMGMVADSYNEQFF
TGTGTCAGCAGGATGGGGATGGTAGCGGACTCCTACAATGAGCAGTTCTTC
>-|-|TRBV6-5|14|TRBJ2-5
CASSYGKDSETQYF
TGTGCTAGCAGTTACGGCAAGGATTCGGAGACCCAGTACTTC
>many|TRBD1|TRBV7-9|15|TRBJ1-4
CASSLMTGRVEKLFF
TGTGCCAGCAGCCTGATGACAGGGCGGGTTGAAAAACTGTTTTTT
>medium-sized|-|TRBV4-2|13|TRBJ2-3
CASGAAFTDTQYF
TGTGCCAGCGGGGCTGCCTTCACAGATACGCAGTATTTT
>-|TRBD2|TRBV5-1|20|TRBJ2-3
CASSHGTSGSLRGSTDTQYF
TGCGCCAGCAGCCATGGGACTAGCGGGAGCCTGAGGGGTAGCACAGATACGCAGTATTTT